This T cell receptor (beta chain) came from a study of cytomegalovirus exposure and HLA in healthy donors. In germline, CDR1 is MNHEY, CDR2 SVGAGI. Trimming took 7 bases from V and 0 from J, leaving 10 bases between them. The CDR3 totals 14 residues. The PCR used 60 Vbeta and 13 Jbeta primers. The repertoire was sequenced with immunoSEQ multiplex PCR; TCRdb's copy has only in-frame clones and lacks some. Among about 86,000 clones listed, roughly 77% were seen once. The clonotype comes from a woman aged 40 to 50 in good health and CMV-seropositive. The chain has TRBV6-5 and TRBJ2-4; no definite D call. Sequenced sample: PBMCs. CDR3 coding DNA: TGTGCCAGCACCACGGGTCTAGCCAAAAACATTCAGTACTTC. Its translation: CASTTGLAKNIQYF.